This T cell receptor (beta chain) was sequenced in a study of shared clonotypes between healthy human individuals. The CDR3 length is 14 residues. Germline assignment: CDR1 SNHLY and CDR2 FYNNEI. V dropped 3 bases and J dropped 5; count of bases not matched to a gene: 6. This was a deep-level run. This table comes from immunoSEQ multiplex PCR, and its TCRdb copy is limited to in-frame clones, with some not included. Altogether approximately 1.1 million clones are present, more than 75% being singletons, with the ten largest covering more than 0.5%. As for this clone: This same CDR3 is encoded by further DNA sequences in the sample.

The sample taken for sequencing was memory CD4+ T cells from PBMCs. Subset noted: CD45RA-negative fraction. The sequence came from a man younger than 30 in good health. Some clones in this sample may be carry-over from other donors' samples. This sequence joins TRBV2 and TRBJ2-5; 7 nucleotides align to TRBD2. The CDR3 region is CASSERLRGETQYF. CDR3 sequence (DNA): TGTGCCAGCAGTGAGAGGCTGCGGGGGGAGACCCAGTACTTC.